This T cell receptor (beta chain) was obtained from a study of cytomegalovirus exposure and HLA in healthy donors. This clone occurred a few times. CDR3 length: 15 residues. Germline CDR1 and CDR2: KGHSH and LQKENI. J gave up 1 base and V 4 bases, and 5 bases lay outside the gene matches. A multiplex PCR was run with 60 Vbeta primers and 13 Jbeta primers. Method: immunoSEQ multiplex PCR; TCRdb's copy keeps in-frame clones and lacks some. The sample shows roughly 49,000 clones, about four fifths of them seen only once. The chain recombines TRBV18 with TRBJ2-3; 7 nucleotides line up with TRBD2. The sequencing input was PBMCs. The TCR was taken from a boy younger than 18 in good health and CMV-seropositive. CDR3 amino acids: CASSRASGRTDTQYF. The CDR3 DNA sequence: TGTGCCAGCTCACGGGCTAGCGGACGCACAGATACGCAGTATTTT.